The 5 T cell receptor beta chains below were found in one sample sequenced in a study of T cell responses to AZD1222 COVID-19 vaccine. Sequencing used immunoSEQ multiplex PCR; TCRdb keeps in-frame clones, though not all of them. The sample has more than 95,000 clones; about 79% are singletons. This specimen was peripheral blood, taken 28 days after the second AZD1222 dose. The source of these receptors is an adult who received the AZD1222 COVID-19 vaccine.

J is TRBJ1-3 and V is TRBV7-2; D is undetermined. There are 15 residues in the CDR3. V was cut by 4 bases and J by 1 base, with 11 bases left in between. Germline assignment: CDR1 SGHTA and CDR2 FQGNSA. The CDR3 reads CASSYGFYSGNTIYF. CDR3 nucleotide sequence: TGTGCCAGCAGCTATGGGTTTTATTCTGGAAACACCATATATTTT.

This clone was detected only once. The chain is built from TRBV7-2 and TRBJ1-5, with 7 nucleotides matching TRBD1. This CDR3 spans 15 amino acids. The J segment lost 5 bases and the V segment lost 7 bases, leaving 11 bases of the junction unmatched. Germline CDR1 SGHTA, CDR2 FQGNSA. The CDR3 region has the DNA TGTGCCAGCACCCCAGGGGGGAAGTCGCATCAGCCCCAGCATTTT. Its translation is CASTPGGKSHQPQHF.

The rearrangement joins TRBV7-9 to TRBJ1-1, with a weak D call TRBD1 (6 bases). Per the germline V gene, CDR1 is SEHNR and CDR2 is FQNEAQ (reference sequence). CDR3 length: 15 amino acids. Trimming removed 0 bases from V and 1 base from J, with 9 bases in between. The CDR3 DNA follows: TGTGCCAGCAGCTTAGCCGGGACATCGAACACTGAAGCTTTCTTT. The encoded protein is CASSLAGTSNTEAFF.

The V call is TRBV7-9, the J call TRBJ1-1, with D tentatively TRBD1 (5 bases). Germline CDR1 and CDR2: SEHNR and FQNEAQ (reference sequence). Trimming took off 3 bases at V and 0 bases at J, with 14 bases between the two ends. The CDR3 loop spans 16 amino acids. DNA for the CDR3: TGTGCCAGCAGCTTCCTAAAGGGGCGTTTGAACACTGAAGCTTTCTTT. Translation: CASSFLKGRLNTEAFF.

The chain uses TRBV5-1 and TRBJ2-2; the match to TRBD2 covers 11 bases. Germline CDR1 SGHRS, CDR2 YFSETQ. This CDR3 is 15 amino acids long. The V gene end was trimmed by 2 bases and the J gene end by 6 bases; junction bases not matched to a gene: 3. CDR3 coding DNA: TGCGCCAGCAGCTTCCTGACTAGCGGGGCCGGGGAGCTGTTTTTT. Residues: CASSFLTSGAGELFF.